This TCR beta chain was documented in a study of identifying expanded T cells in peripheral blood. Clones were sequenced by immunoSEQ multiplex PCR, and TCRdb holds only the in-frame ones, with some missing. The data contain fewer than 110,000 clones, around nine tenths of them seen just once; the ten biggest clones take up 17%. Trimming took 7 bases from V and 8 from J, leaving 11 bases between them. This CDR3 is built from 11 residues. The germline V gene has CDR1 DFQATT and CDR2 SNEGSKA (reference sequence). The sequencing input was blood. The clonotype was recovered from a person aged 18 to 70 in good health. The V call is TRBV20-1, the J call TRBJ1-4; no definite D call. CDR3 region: CSVRGNEKLFF. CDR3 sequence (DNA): TGCAGTGTACGGGGAAACGAAAAACTGTTTTTT.